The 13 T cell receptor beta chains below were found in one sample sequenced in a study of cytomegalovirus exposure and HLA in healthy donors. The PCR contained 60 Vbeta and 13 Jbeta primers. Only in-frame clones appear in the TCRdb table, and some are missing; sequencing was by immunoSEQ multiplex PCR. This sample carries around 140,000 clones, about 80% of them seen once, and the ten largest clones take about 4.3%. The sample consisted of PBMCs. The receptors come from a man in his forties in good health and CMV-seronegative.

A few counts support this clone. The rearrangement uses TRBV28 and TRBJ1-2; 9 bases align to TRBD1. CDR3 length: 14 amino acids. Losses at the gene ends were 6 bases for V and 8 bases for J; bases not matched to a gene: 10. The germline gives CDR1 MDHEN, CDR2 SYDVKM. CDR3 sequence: CASRNSGQGGGYTF. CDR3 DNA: TGTGCCAGCAGGAATTCGGGACAGGGTGGCGGCTACACCTTC.

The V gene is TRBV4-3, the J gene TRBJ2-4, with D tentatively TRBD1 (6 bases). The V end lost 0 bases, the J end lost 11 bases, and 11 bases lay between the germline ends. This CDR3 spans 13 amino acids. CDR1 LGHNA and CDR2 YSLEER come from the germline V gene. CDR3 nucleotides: TGCGCCAGCAGCCAAGATCAGGGGAAACTTCAGTACTTC. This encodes CASSQDQGKLQYF.

CDR3 residues: CASRLLLAGAGREQFF. The CDR3 DNA is TGTGCCAGCAGACTATTACTAGCGGGAGCCGGTCGGGAGCAGTTCTTC. The V and J genes are TRBV7-9 and TRBJ2-1; TRBD2 matches 11 bases. Germline CDR1 and CDR2: SEHNR and FQNEAQ (reference sequence). This CDR3 has 16 amino acids. The junction had 14 bases not matched to a gene; V was cut back by 6 bases and J by 10 bases.

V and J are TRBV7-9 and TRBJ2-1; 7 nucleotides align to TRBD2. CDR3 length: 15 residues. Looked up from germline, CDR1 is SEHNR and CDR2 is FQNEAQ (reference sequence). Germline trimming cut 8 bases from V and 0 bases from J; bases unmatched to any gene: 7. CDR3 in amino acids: CASSVGLGSYNEQFF. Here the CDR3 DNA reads TGTGCCAGCTCGGTAGGACTAGGCTCCTACAATGAGCAGTTCTTC.

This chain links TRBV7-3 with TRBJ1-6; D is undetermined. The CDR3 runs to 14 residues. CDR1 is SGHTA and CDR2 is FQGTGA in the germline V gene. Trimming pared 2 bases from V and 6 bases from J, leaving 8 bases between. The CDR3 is CASSLGQLNSPLHF. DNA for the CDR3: TGTGCCAGCAGCTTAGGGCAGCTTAATTCACCCCTCCACTTT.

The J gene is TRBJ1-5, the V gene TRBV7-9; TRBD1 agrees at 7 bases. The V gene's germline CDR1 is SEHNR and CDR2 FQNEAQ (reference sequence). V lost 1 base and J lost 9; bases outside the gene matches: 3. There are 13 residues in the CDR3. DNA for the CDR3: TGTGCCAGCAGCTTAGAAGGGGGCCTGCCCCAGCATTTT. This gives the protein CASSLEGGLPQHF.

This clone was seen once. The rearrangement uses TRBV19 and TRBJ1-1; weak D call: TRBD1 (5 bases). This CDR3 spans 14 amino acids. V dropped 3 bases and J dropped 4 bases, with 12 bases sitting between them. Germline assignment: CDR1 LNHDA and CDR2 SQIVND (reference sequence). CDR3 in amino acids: CASSIIQDGTEAFF. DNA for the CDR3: TGTGCCAGTAGTATTATACAGGACGGCACTGAAGCTTTCTTT.

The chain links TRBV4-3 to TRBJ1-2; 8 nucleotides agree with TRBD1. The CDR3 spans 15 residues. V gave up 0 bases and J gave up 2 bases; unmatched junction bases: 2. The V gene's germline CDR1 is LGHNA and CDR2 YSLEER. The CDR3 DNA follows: TGCGCCAGCAGCCAAGAACAGGGGGGGAACTATGGCTACACCTTC. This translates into CASSQEQGGNYGYTF.

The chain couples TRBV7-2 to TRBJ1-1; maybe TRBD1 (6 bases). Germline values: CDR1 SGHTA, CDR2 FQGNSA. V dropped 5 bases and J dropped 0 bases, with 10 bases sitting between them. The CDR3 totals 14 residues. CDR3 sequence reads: CASSHGQLNTEAFF. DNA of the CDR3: TGTGCCAGCAGCCACGGACAGTTGAACACTGAAGCTTTCTTT.

CDR3 coding DNA: TGCGCCAGCAGCTTGAGTCAGGGGCCGAATGAGCAGTTCTTC. Residues: CASSLSQGPNEQFF. The chain joins TRBV5-1 to TRBJ2-1, with D perhaps TRBD1 (6 bases). The V and J ends lost 1 base and 7 bases respectively, with 12 bases between them. CDR1 and CDR2 (germline): SGHRS, YFSETQ. The CDR3 is made up of 14 amino acids.

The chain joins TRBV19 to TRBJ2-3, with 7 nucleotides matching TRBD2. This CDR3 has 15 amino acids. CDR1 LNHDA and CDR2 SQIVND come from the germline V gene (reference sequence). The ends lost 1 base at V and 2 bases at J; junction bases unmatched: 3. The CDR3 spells CASSIAGGYTDTQYF. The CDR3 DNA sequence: TGTGCCAGTAGTATAGCGGGGGGATACACAGATACGCAGTATTTT. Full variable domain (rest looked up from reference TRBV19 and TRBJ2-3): DGGITQSPKYLFRKEGQNVTLSCEQNLNHDAMYWYRQDPGQGLRLIYYSQIVNDFQKGDIAEGYSVSREKKESFPLTVTSAQKNPTAFYLCASSIAGGYTDTQYFGPGTRLTVL.

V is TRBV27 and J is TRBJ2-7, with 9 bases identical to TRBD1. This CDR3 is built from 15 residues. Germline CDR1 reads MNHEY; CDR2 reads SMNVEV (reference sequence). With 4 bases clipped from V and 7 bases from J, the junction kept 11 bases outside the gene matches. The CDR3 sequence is CASSSRGQGRGEQYF. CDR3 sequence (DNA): TGTGCCAGCAGTTCAAGGGGACAGGGTCGGGGAGAGCAGTACTTC.

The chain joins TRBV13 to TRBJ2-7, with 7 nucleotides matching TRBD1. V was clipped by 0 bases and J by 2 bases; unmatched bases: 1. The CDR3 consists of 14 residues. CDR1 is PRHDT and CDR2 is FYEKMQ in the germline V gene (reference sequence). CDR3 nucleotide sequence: TGTGCCAGCAGCTTAGGGAGGGGGCCCTACGAGCAGTACTTC. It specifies CASSLGRGPYEQYF.